Described below is a single T cell receptor (beta chain) sequence and its context. The sample comes from a study of cytomegalovirus exposure and HLA in healthy donors. V was shortened by 6 bases and J by 0 bases, with 20 bases between the two germline ends. From germline, CDR1 is SGHNT and CDR2 YYREEE (reference sequence). The CDR3 covers 17 residues. Produced via immunoSEQ multiplex PCR; TCRdb's table is partial and in-frame only. Among some 140,000 clones listed, roughly 81% were seen once. This chain connects TRBV5-4 to TRBJ2-3, with D unclear. The TCR comes from a woman in her twenties or thirties in good health and CMV-seronegative. The sample taken for sequencing was PBMCs. Written as DNA, the CDR3 is TGTGCCAGCACCCCTGCGATCCCAGCGTCTAGCACAGATACGCAGTATTTT. This codes for CASTPAIPASSTDTQYF.